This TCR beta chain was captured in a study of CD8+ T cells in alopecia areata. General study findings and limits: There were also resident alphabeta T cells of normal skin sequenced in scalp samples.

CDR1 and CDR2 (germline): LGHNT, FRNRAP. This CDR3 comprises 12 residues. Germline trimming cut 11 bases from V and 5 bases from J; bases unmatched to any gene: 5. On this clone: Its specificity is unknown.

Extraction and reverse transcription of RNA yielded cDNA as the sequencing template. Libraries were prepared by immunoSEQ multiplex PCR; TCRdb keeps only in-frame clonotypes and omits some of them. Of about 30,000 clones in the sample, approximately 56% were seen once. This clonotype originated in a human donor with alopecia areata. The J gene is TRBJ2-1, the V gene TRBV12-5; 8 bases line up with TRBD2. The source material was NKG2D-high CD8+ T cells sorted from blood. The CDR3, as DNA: TGTGCTTCCCAGGGACTAGACAATGAGCAGTTCTTC. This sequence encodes CASQGLDNEQFF. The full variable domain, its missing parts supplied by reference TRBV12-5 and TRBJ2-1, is DARVTQTPRHKVTEMGQEVTMRCQPILGHNTVFWYRQTMMQGLELLAYFRNRAPLDDSGMPKDRFSAEMPDATLATLKIQPSEPRDSAVYFCASQGLDNEQFFGPGTRLTVL.